The present T cell receptor (beta chain) was sequenced within a study of vaccination effects on CD4 cells after COVID-19. Measured with immunoSEQ multiplex PCR; TCRdb has only the in-frame clones, and not every one. The data show roughly 53,000 clones, with 60% to 80% seen just once and more than 5% held by the top ten. Turning to this clone: No antigen is known for it.

The length of the CDR3 is 14 residues. With 5 bases removed from V and 4 bases from J, the gap between germline ends came to 12 bases. CDR1 MNHEY and CDR2 SMNVEV come from the germline V gene (reference sequence). After expansion with viral peptide pools in the ViraFEST assay, antigen-specific CD4+ T cells were sequenced. CD4+ T cells were isolated after around 10 days of culture. Vaccinated participants had no history of SARS-CoV-2 infection and tested negative for nucleocapsid antibodies. Fresh IL-2-containing medium replaced half the medium on days 3 and 7. J is TRBJ2-1 and V is TRBV27; D is possibly TRBD1 (8 bases). This sequence originates from a human donor who received a COVID-19 vaccine. The specimen was CD4+ T cells from PBMCs cultured with HCoV-OC43 spike peptides, collected before COVID-19 vaccination. Documented subset: HCoV-OC43 spike overlapping peptide pool stimulation. The CDR3 nucleotides read TGTGCCAGCAGTGACAGGGGACTATACAATGAGCAGTTCTTC. Translated, it gives CASSDRGLYNEQFF.